This T cell receptor (beta chain) was sequenced in a study of OX40 agonist ivuxolimab in advanced cancers. As for the study in general: In this cohort, patients received ivuxolimab, an agonistic anti-OX40 (CD134) antibody. Prior therapy, whether anti-PD-1, anti-PD-L1 or anti-CTLA-4, was allowed, and 35% to 40% had some. At 0.01 to 10 mg/kg, ivuxolimab was administered intravenously to patients every 2 weeks.

Produced via immunoSEQ multiplex PCR; TCRdb's table is partial and in-frame only. Among 30,000 to 50,000 clones listed, around 89% were seen once. CDR3 length equals 16 residues. Germline loops: CDR1 MNHEY, CDR2 SVGAGI. With V trimmed by 2 bases and J by 3 bases, 8 bases remained unmatched. The study's findings and limits: Both blood CD4+ and CD8+ T cells showed clonal growth by week 6 at 0.1 to 3.0 mg/kg.

Concerning this clone: The antigen remains unidentified.

The source is an adult with an advanced solid tumor such as melanoma, head and neck, liver or kidney cancer. This chain uses TRBV6-5 with TRBJ2-7; 9 nucleotides align to TRBD1. This specimen consisted of CD4+ or CD8+ T cells sorted from blood, obtained in a trial of the OX40 agonist ivuxolimab. CDR3 in amino acids: CASSYDPGTGSYEQYF. CDR3 nucleotide sequence: TGTGCCAGCAGTTACGACCCCGGGACAGGGAGCTACGAGCAGTACTTC.